Below are 17 T cell receptor beta chains sequenced from a single sample in a study of cytomegalovirus exposure and HLA in healthy donors. This PCR relied on a set of 60 Vbeta primers and 13 Jbeta primers. Libraries were prepared by immunoSEQ multiplex PCR; TCRdb keeps only in-frame clonotypes and omits some of them. This table holds 170,000 or so clones, 65% to 85% found once. Sequenced input: PBMCs. These receptors came from a woman aged 50 to 65 in good health and CMV-seropositive.

The chain has TRBV6-5 and TRBJ1-3; a weak D match, TRBD1 (6 bases). The V gene's germline CDR1 is MNHEY and CDR2 SVGAGI. V shed 0 bases and J shed 3 bases, with 9 bases lying between them. CDR3 length equals 15 residues. The CDR3 reads CASSYSRGRGNTIYF. The CDR3 DNA follows: TGTGCCAGCAGTTACTCCAGGGGACGTGGAAACACCATATATTTT.

This chain connects TRBV5-6 to TRBJ1-1; D unclear. CDR3 size: 12 residues. Per germline, CDR1 SGHDT and CDR2 YYEEEE. The ends were cut back, 3 bases at V and 7 bases at J, with 10 bases in the middle. CDR3 protein: CASSYGALEAFF. DNA of the CDR3: TGTGCCAGCAGCTACGGAGCGCTTGAAGCTTTCTTT.

The rearrangement links TRBV6-5 to TRBJ1-2; the match to TRBD1 covers 8 bases. The CDR3 totals 14 residues. V shed 2 bases and J 6 bases; nucleotides not matched to a gene: 5. The germline V gene has CDR1 MNHEY and CDR2 SVGAGI. CDR3: CASSYQQGEDGYTF. The CDR3 region has the DNA TGTGCCAGCAGTTACCAACAGGGGGAGGATGGCTACACCTTC.

There are a few counts of this clone. V usage is TRBV18 and J usage is TRBJ2-3; TRBD2 agrees at 10 bases. The CDR3 is 17 amino acids. Germline CDR1 is KGHSH and CDR2 is LQKENI. Germline trimming cut 3 bases from V and 0 bases from J; bases unmatched to any gene: 6. CDR3 protein: CASSPLAGARSTDTQYF. In DNA form, the CDR3 reads TGTGCCAGCTCACCGCTAGCGGGAGCACGTAGCACAGATACGCAGTATTTT.

V is TRBV19 and J is TRBJ1-2; unclear D gene. This CDR3 has 13 residues. Germline values: CDR1 LNHDA, CDR2 SQIVND (reference sequence). Trimming removed 0 bases from V and 1 base from J, with 3 bases in between. Here the CDR3 reads CASSIDSNYGYTF. CDR3 nucleotides: TGTGCCAGTAGTATAGACAGTAACTATGGCTACACCTTC.

V is TRBV28 and J is TRBJ1-5; no clear D. The CDR3 runs to 17 residues. Germline-derived CDR1 and CDR2 are MDHEN and SYDVKM. Trimming cost V 3 bases and J 0 bases, with 15 bases left between them. The CDR3 here is CASSFPKGEYSNQPQHF. CDR3 coding DNA: TGTGCCAGCAGTTTCCCTAAGGGAGAGTATAGCAATCAGCCCCAGCATTTT. Full variable domain (remainder filled in from reference TRBV28 and TRBJ1-5): DVKVTQSSRYLVKRTGEKVFLECVQDMDHENMFWYRQDPGLGLRLIYFSYDVKMKEKGDIPEGYSVSREKKERFSLILESASTNQTSMYLCASSFPKGEYSNQPQHFGDGTRLSIL.

The chain's CDR3 is CASSLSGNLADTQYF. In DNA, the CDR3 is TGTGCCAGCAGTTTGTCAGGAAATTTGGCAGATACGCAGTATTTT. V and J are TRBV28 and TRBJ2-3, with D unclear. The CDR3 loop spans 15 amino acids. Germline V gives CDR1 MDHEN, CDR2 SYDVKM. V lost 3 bases and J 4 bases, leaving 14 bases between the germline ends.

This chain joins TRBV27 and TRBJ2-3, with TRBD2 identical over 8 bases. CDR3 length: 18 amino acids. V was clipped by 5 bases and J by 1 base; unmatched bases: 14. Germline CDR1 MNHEY, CDR2 SMNVEV (reference sequence). CDR3 amino acids: CASSTRGGRGSGTDTQYF. The CDR3 nucleotides read TGTGCCAGCAGTACCCGGGGGGGGCGAGGTTCGGGCACAGATACGCAGTATTTT.

CDR3 bases: TGTGCCAGCAGCTTCGTCGGGAGGGACACTGAAGCTTTCTTT. Its translation is CASSFVGRDTEAFF. The chain uses TRBV5-6 and TRBJ1-1; D gene unclear. Germline CDR1 reads SGHDT; CDR2 reads YYEEEE. CDR3 length: 14 residues. V lost 2 bases and J 3 bases, leaving 11 bases between the germline ends.

The sample holds a few counts of this clone. The chain employs TRBV5-5 and TRBJ1-2; 8 bases fit TRBD1. This CDR3 comprises 15 residues. Germline V gene data show CDR1 as SGHKS and CDR2 as YYEKEE (reference sequence). V shed 4 bases and J 2 bases; nucleotides not matched to a gene: 7. Here the CDR3 reads CASSPGGQGNYGYTF. CDR3 nucleotides: TGTGCCAGCAGCCCAGGAGGACAGGGCAACTATGGCTACACCTTC.

This sequence joins TRBV6-5 and TRBJ1-3; D gene ambiguous. V lost 5 bases and J 16 bases, leaving 18 bases between the germline ends. Germline lookup yields CDR1 MNHEY and CDR2 SVGAGI. CDR3 length: 12 residues. The CDR3 nucleotides are TGTGCCAGCAGTCCTCGCCCAACGCGGTATTATTTT. This sequence encodes CASSPRPTRYYF.

The chain is built from TRBV10-2 and TRBJ1-3; D is undetermined. CDR1 is WSHSY and CDR2 is SAAADI in the germline V gene. This CDR3 has 13 amino acids. V was clipped by 4 bases and J by 6 bases, with 10 bases between them. The CDR3 loop is CASSARRENTIYF. The CDR3 nucleotides read TGCGCCAGCAGTGCTAGGAGAGAAAACACCATATATTTT.

The J gene is TRBJ1-1, the V gene TRBV14; D gene uncertain. The CDR3 is 11 amino acids. V lost 2 bases to trimming and J lost 8 bases, with 6 bases between them. Germline V gene data show CDR1 as SGHDN and CDR2 as FVKESK. As DNA, the CDR3 is TGTGCCAGCAGCCAATATTCCGAAGCTTTCTTT. This encodes CASSQYSEAFF.

The chain has TRBV4-2 and TRBJ2-2; maybe TRBD2 (5 bases). The CDR3 consists of 17 residues. Germline V gene lookup returns CDR1 LGHNA and CDR2 YNFKEQ. V lost 0 bases and J lost 4, with 15 bases in between. As DNA, the CDR3 is TGTGCCAGCAGCCAAGATGGGGAACGGGAAAGCACCGGGGAGCTGTTTTTT. It specifies CASSQDGERESTGELFF.

The chain combines TRBV9 with TRBJ1-2; 10 positions match TRBD1. Trimming removed 3 bases from V and 0 bases from J; junction bases left unmatched: 14. Germline V gene data show CDR1 as SGDLS and CDR2 as YYNGEE. This CDR3 contains 19 residues. Here the CDR3 reads CASSDVPSDRGKANYGYTF. As DNA, the CDR3 is TGTGCCAGCAGCGATGTCCCCTCGGACAGGGGGAAGGCTAACTATGGCTACACCTTC.

The chain joins TRBV11-3 to TRBJ2-1; 8 bases align to TRBD2. The CDR3 covers 16 residues. Germline values: CDR1 SGHNT, CDR2 YENEEA. V was pared by 3 bases and J by 6 bases, with 10 bases of the junction left unmatched. The chain's CDR3 is CASSFPLAGSSNEQFF. The DNA of the CDR3 is TGTGCCAGCAGCTTCCCTTTAGCGGGGTCTAGCAATGAGCAGTTCTTC.

V is TRBV28 and J is TRBJ2-7; D perhaps matches TRBD1 (6 bases). The CDR3 loop spans 16 amino acids. V shed 5 bases and J shed 0 bases, with 17 bases lying between them. The germline V gene encodes CDR1 MDHEN and CDR2 SYDVKM. The CDR3 DNA sequence: TGTGCCAGCAGTCCACTAGAAGGGGGACCCTCCTACGAGCAGTACTTC. The encoded protein is CASSPLEGGPSYEQYF.